This entry features one T cell receptor (beta chain) sequence. Its specificity is not known. This specimen belongs to a study of T cells in Graves' hyperthyroidism and ophthalmopathy. Study-level results: Stable hyperthyroidism was told apart from ophthalmopathy by a model built on 13 V-J features. Ophthalmopathy was model-predicted a median around seven months pre-onset.

Exclusion followed for patients with uncontrolled infection, other autoimmune disease, pregnancy or lactation. Trimming stripped 5 bases from V and 5 bases from J, with 18 bases between. The CDR3 contains 15 residues. From germline, CDR1 is SGHTA and CDR2 FQGTGA. RNA transcripts served as the template for amplifying TCR beta CDR3 regions. Initially, a first-round RT-PCR of the TCR CDR3 employed the HTBI primer set. TCRdb reprocessed the multiplex PCR reads with MiXCR, giving one entry per CDR3 protein. The sample has hundreds of thousands of distinct CDR3 sequences, 35% to 55% seen once. The sequenced sample consisted of peripheral blood or thyroid tissue (not recorded which). The receptor's source is a woman aged 18-30 years with Graves' hyperthyroidism. The rearrangement links TRBV7-3 to TRBJ2-5; D remains ambiguous. The DNA for the CDR3 is TGTGCCAGCAGCCCAACGGCGTCAATTGGGGAGACCCAGTACTTC. It is translated as CASSPTASIGETQYF.